The source of this T cell receptor (beta chain) is a study of blood T cell repertoires in COVID-19 (dated by TCRdb to the early 2020s). For context, the study as a whole: Samples covering the acute and convalescent phases of COVID-19 were provided by collaborators in the United States, Italy and Spain. Subjects who had been exposed to COVID-19, were actively infected with it, or had recovered from it provided the deeply sampled blood TCRbeta repertoires that made up the dataset. The sample metadata nearly always contained a de-identified subject ID, COVID-19 status, age in years and sex. A freely available public database, intended as a resource for researchers studying the immune response to SARS-CoV-2, is where the repertoires were released. The material from the prospective study consisted of cDNA or gDNA derived from T cells, B-cell-depleted T cells, or PBMCs. The samples were drawn from two sources: the first 160 participants of the ongoing ImmuneRACE study, and approximately 1,300 subjects contributed by 6 global collaborators. Where available, HLA class I and class II types were obtained from metadata supplied by the sample provider rather than from assay-based typing.

Looking up the germline V gene yields CDR1 KGHSH and CDR2 LQKENI. V lost 6 bases and J lost 0 bases; the stretch between them is 14 bases long. Including cysteine and phenylalanine, the CDR3 has 15 amino acids. Left in the record is the CDR3 DNA by itself, 45 bases read in frame from the first base. The immunoSEQ Assay, a bias-controlled multiplex PCR, was used to amplify TCRbeta CDR3 regions from genomic DNA. On the study's bioinformatics: The number of nucleated cells in each sample was estimated from the amplification of reference gene primers within the assay. To quantify the absolute abundance of each unique TCRbeta CDR3 rearrangement, sequence reads were collapsed and filtered. Productive Simpson clonality was computed per sample as the square root of Simpson's diversity index over productive rearrangements. In its TCRdb copy, this immuneACCESS table keeps in-frame sequences only and misses some clones. Where compared with another copy, unresolved V genes explain less than half of these, and the others have no known cause. The V and J calls and clone size are taken from that table; D and trimming were inferred from the DNA. This sample lists roughly 170,000 clones; approximately 87% were detected once. The leading ten clones occupy around 20% of the sample.

Each collaborating institution followed its own protocols to collect whole blood in K2EDTA tubes. For TCRbeta analysis, collaborator samples were shipped as frozen whole blood, as isolated PBMCs, or as DNA extracted from either sample type. On the study overall, not on this receptor specifically: Clinical and demographic metadata were provided uncurated, with the amount varying by source and participant.

As for this clone: The clone's antigen remains unknown. The record has no base qualities; no much larger clone is one base away.

This TCR was sampled from a man between 65 and 85 years old with active or convalescent COVID-19. The chain employs TRBV18 and TRBJ1-1; the D gene lacks a confident call. Sequences were obtained from peripheral blood. CDR3 region: CASSFREGVNTEAFF. In nucleotides, the sequence is TGTGCCAGCTCCTTCCGGGAGGGCGTGAACACTGAAGCTTTCTTT.